The following is a TCR beta chain sequence with its context. The target antigen is unknown. This sample stems from a study of identifying expanded T cells in peripheral blood. General study results and limits: Clone count variance between roughly 2-week samples rose with total template count. Technical replicates showed around 1.2 changed clones; approximately 2 weeks roughly 16; four weeks 19.

Profiled with immunoSEQ multiplex PCR; TCRdb holds only in-frame clones, not every one. The sample lists about 100,000 clones, around 85% seen once, with around 5.2% in the top ten. No infections or other immune events were documented during collection. V lost 3 bases and J lost 1, with 12 bases in between. The germline CDR1 and CDR2 sequences are SGHVS and FQNEAQ. The CDR3 has 15 residues. This clonotype originated in a person aged 18 to 75 in good health. The gene calls are TRBV7-8 and TRBJ1-1; D not certain. Sequenced material: blood. As DNA, the CDR3 is TGTGCCAGCAGCTTTAAGCGGATCCCGAACACTGAAGCTTTCTTT. Protein: CASSFKRIPNTEAFF.